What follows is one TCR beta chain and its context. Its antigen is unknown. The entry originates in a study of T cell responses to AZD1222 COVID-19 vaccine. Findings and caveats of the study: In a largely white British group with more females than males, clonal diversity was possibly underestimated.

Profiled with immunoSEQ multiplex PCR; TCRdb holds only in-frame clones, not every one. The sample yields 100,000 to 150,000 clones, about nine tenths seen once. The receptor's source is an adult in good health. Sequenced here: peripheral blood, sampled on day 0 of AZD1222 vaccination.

This CDR3 is CASSYRALNTEAFF. The CDR3 region has the DNA TGTGCCAGCAGTTACCGGGCCTTAAACACTGAAGCTTTCTTT. The rearrangement links TRBV6-5 to TRBJ1-1, with no clear D. The CDR3 loop spans 14 amino acids. Looked up from germline, CDR1 is MNHEY and CDR2 is SVGAGI. V dropped 2 bases and J dropped 2 bases, with 9 bases sitting between them.